These 32 T cell receptor beta chains were all obtained from the same sample, sequenced in a study of blood T cell repertoires in COVID-19. The method was immunoSEQ multiplex PCR; TCRdb's version includes in-frame clones alone and lacks a portion of them. This table has 100,000 or so clones, around 87% appearing once. Specimen: peripheral blood. Receptors were obtained from a human donor in a cohort sampled during active COVID-19.

This clone was seen once. The chain couples TRBV28 to TRBJ2-1, with TRBD1 identical over 7 bases. The germline V gene has CDR1 MDHEN and CDR2 SYDVKM. The CDR3 sequence is 14 residues long. V lost 6 bases and J lost 4; bases outside the gene matches: 6. CDR3 amino acids: CASSDRDPYNEQFF. CDR3 DNA: TGTGCCAGCAGCGACAGGGATCCTTACAATGAGCAGTTCTTC.

This clone was counted a few times. In DNA, the CDR3 is TGTGCCAGCAGCTTAGAGGCAGGGCCCTACAATGAGCAGTTCTTC. Its translation: CASSLEAGPYNEQFF. The chain couples TRBV7-6 to TRBJ2-1; TRBD1 might be the D (5 bases). The CDR3 is made up of 15 amino acids. Germline V gene sequence: CDR1 SGHVS, CDR2 FNYEAQ. Trimming removed 1 base from V and 2 bases from J, with 9 bases in between.

The chain recombines TRBV7-3 with TRBJ2-2; TRBD1 might be the D (6 bases). CDR1 is SGHTA and CDR2 is FQGTGA in the germline V gene. Trimming stripped 6 bases from V and 1 base from J, with 12 bases between. The CDR3 extends over 15 amino acids. This chain's CDR3 is CASSSGTMNTGELFF. CDR3 sequence (DNA): TGTGCCAGCAGTTCCGGGACAATGAACACCGGGGAGCTGTTTTTT.

The rearrangement uses TRBV4-1 and TRBJ1-6; no clear D gene. Trimming took off 0 bases at V and 2 bases at J, with 8 bases between the two ends. CDR3 length: 16 residues. Per germline, CDR1 MGHRA and CDR2 YSYEKL. CDR3 sequence: CASSQDLTPYNSPLHF. CDR3 nucleotide sequence: TGCGCCAGCAGCCAAGATCTTACACCCTATAATTCACCCCTCCACTTT.

V is TRBV3-1 (or the pseudogene TRBV3-2) and J is TRBJ1-3, with D uncertain. The CDR3 is made up of 14 amino acids. CDR1 is LGHDT, CDR2 YNNKEL, per germline (reference sequence). The V and J ends lost 1 base and 1 base respectively, with 5 bases between them. The DNA of the CDR3 is TGTGCCAGCAGCCAAGGCGTATCTGGAAACACCATATATTTT. The encoded protein is CASSQGVSGNTIYF.

The V and J genes are TRBV6-1 and TRBJ1-3; 8 bases line up with TRBD1. This CDR3 spans 16 amino acids. With 7 bases clipped from V and 0 bases from J, the junction kept 8 bases outside the gene matches. CDR1 MNHNS and CDR2 SASEGT come from the germline V gene. The CDR3, as DNA: TGTGCCAGCACTGACAGGGGAGCAAACTCTGGAAACACCATATATTTT. It translates to CASTDRGANSGNTIYF.

V usage is TRBV10-3 and J usage is TRBJ2-1; 11 bases line up with TRBD2. The CDR3 runs 13 residues. With V trimmed by 7 bases and J by 8 bases, 4 bases remained unmatched. The germline V gene has CDR1 ENHRY and CDR2 SYGVKD. The CDR3 DNA is TGTGCCATCACAACTAGCGGGAGATATGAGCAGTTCTTC. It specifies CAITTSGRYEQFF.

J is TRBJ1-5 and V is TRBV3-1 (or the pseudogene TRBV3-2); D remains unclear. Germline-derived CDR1 and CDR2 are LGHDT and YNNKEL (reference sequence). Trimming stripped 4 bases from V and 5 bases from J, with 9 bases between. The CDR3 extends over 13 amino acids. In DNA, the CDR3 is TGTGCCAGCAGCCTTAGTGTGGATCAGCCCCAGCATTTT. Encoded protein: CASSLSVDQPQHF.

V is TRBV25-1 and J is TRBJ2-1; TRBD2 agrees at 8 bases. CDR1 is MGHDK, CDR2 SYGVNS, per germline. J gave up 4 bases and V 9 bases, and 17 bases lay outside the gene matches. This CDR3 comprises 17 residues. The CDR3: CARPLVTSGRTYNEQFF. The CDR3, as DNA: TGTGCCAGACCTTTAGTCACTAGCGGCAGAACTTACAATGAGCAGTTCTTC.

The chain combines TRBV7-9 with TRBJ1-2; D not resolved. V shed 1 base and J shed 3 bases, with 18 bases lying between them. This CDR3 is built from 17 residues. The germline CDR1 and CDR2 sequences are SEHNR and FQNEAQ (reference sequence). As DNA, the CDR3 is TGTGCCAGCAGCTTAGTAGGTCGGGGTGGCGCTTACTATGGCTACACCTTC. Translating it yields CASSLVGRGGAYYGYTF.

The chain carries TRBV5-6 and TRBJ2-1; 8 bases fit TRBD2. V shed 4 bases, J shed 5 bases, and the junction held 5 bases outside the gene matches. The length of the CDR3 is 14 residues. Germline CDR1 SGHDT, CDR2 YYEEEE. The CDR3 DNA is TGTGCCAGCAGCCTTGTAGCGGGACACAATGAGCAGTTCTTC. Residues: CASSLVAGHNEQFF.

J is TRBJ2-2 and V is TRBV3-1 (or the pseudogene TRBV3-2), with TRBD2 matching 10 bases. CDR1 and CDR2 from the germline V gene are LGHDT and YNNKEL (reference sequence). This CDR3 has 16 residues. The trim removed 1 base at V and 2 bases at J, leaving 1 base unmatched. Here the CDR3 DNA reads TGTGCCAGCAGCCAAGGACTAGCGGGTAACACCGGGGAGCTGTTTTTT. Translation gives CASSQGLAGNTGELFF.

The V and J genes are TRBV5-4 and TRBJ2-2; TRBD2 might be the D (6 bases). Germline values: CDR1 SGHNT, CDR2 YYREEE (reference sequence). This CDR3 has 17 amino acids. The ends were cut back, 4 bases at V and 5 bases at J, with 21 bases in the middle. The DNA of the CDR3 is TGTGCCAGCAGCCTGTCTCCGGCGGGAACTGTAACCGGGGAGCTGTTTTTT. Translating gives CASSLSPAGTVTGELFF. Combining the CDR3 with reference TRBV5-4 and TRBJ2-2 gives the whole variable domain ETGVTQSPTHLIKTRGQQVTLRCSSQSGHNTVSWYQQALGQGPQFIFQYYREEENGRGNFPPRFSGLQFPNYSSELNVNALELDDSALYLCASSLSPAGTVTGELFFGEGSRLTVL.

This clone showed up just once. The rearrangement joins TRBV14 to TRBJ1-1, with D perhaps TRBD1 (5 bases). The germline gives CDR1 SGHDN, CDR2 FVKESK. This CDR3 is 15 amino acids long. The V and J ends lost 0 bases and 2 bases respectively, with 10 bases between them. Here the CDR3 reads CASSQDWGVNTEAFF. For the CDR3, the DNA is TGTGCCAGCAGCCAAGATTGGGGGGTTAACACTGAAGCTTTCTTT. The entire variable domain, with the rest obtained from reference TRBV14 and TRBJ1-1, is as follows: EAGVTQFPSHSVIEKGQTVTLRCDPISGHDNLYWYRRVMGKEIKFLLHFVKESKQDESGMPNNRFLAERTGGTYSTLKVQPAELEDSGVYFCASSQDWGVNTEAFFGQGTRLTVV.

The chain couples TRBV5-4 to TRBJ1-1; D might be TRBD1 (6 bases). The germline V gene has CDR1 SGHNT and CDR2 YYREEE (reference sequence). This CDR3 region has 14 residues. Deletions cut 0 bases from V and 2 bases from J, with 8 bases between. CDR3 in DNA: TGTGCCAGCAGCTTGGGAGGGGGAAACACTGAAGCTTTCTTT. Its protein is CASSLGGGNTEAFF.

V gene TRBV4-2 combines with J gene TRBJ2-7; 14 nucleotides match TRBD2. Germline CDR1 and CDR2: LGHNA and YNFKEQ. The junction had 7 bases not matched to a gene; V was cut back by 5 bases and J by 4 bases. The CDR3 is made up of 16 amino acids. CDR3: CASSGGTSGSDYEQYF. Written as DNA, the CDR3 is TGTGCCAGCAGCGGGGGGACTAGCGGGAGTGATTACGAGCAGTACTTC.

This clone appeared a few times. This chain links TRBV5-1 with TRBJ1-6, with D uncertain. The germline CDR1 and CDR2 sequences are SGHRS and YFSETQ. The CDR3 has 12 residues. Trimming removed 10 bases from V and 5 bases from J, with 10 bases in between. CDR3: CAAGLNNSPLHF. In DNA, the CDR3 is TGCGCCGCCGGACTCAATAATTCACCCCTCCACTTT.

The chain uses TRBV19 and TRBJ1-1; 12 positions match TRBD1. With 6 bases clipped from V and 0 bases from J, the junction kept 5 bases outside the gene matches. Germline V gives CDR1 LNHDA, CDR2 SQIVND (reference sequence). The CDR3 is made up of 16 amino acids. This CDR3 reads CASRKGQGAMNTEAFF. DNA for the CDR3: TGTGCCAGTAGAAAGGGACAGGGGGCGATGAACACTGAAGCTTTCTTT.

The chain is built from TRBV7-2 and TRBJ2-3; TRBD2 aligns across 13 bases. Trimming cost V 1 base and J 5 bases; bases outside gene matches: 9. The V gene's germline CDR1 is SGHTA and CDR2 FQGNSA. The CDR3 covers 18 residues. CDR3 sequence: CASSLGYRWTSGGDTQYF. CDR3 DNA: TGTGCCAGCAGCTTAGGTTATAGGTGGACTAGCGGGGGAGATACGCAGTATTTT.

The V call is TRBV2, the J call TRBJ1-1; unclear D gene. CDR3 length equals 13 residues. CDR1 and CDR2 (germline): SNHLY, FYNNEI. V lost 4 bases, J lost 1 base, and 7 bases lay in between. The CDR3 region is CASSVGENTEAFF. For the CDR3, the DNA is TGTGCCAGCAGTGTAGGAGAGAACACTGAAGCTTTCTTT.

The rearrangement joins TRBV4-1 to TRBJ2-5, with D perhaps TRBD2 (6 bases). Germline values: CDR1 MGHRA, CDR2 YSYEKL. V was trimmed by 0 bases and J by 2 bases, leaving 16 bases between them. The CDR3 sequence is 17 residues long. The chain's CDR3 is CASSQESITGTQETQYF. CDR3 sequence (DNA): TGCGCCAGCAGCCAAGAGTCTATAACGGGGACTCAAGAGACCCAGTACTTC.

Turning to this clone: This sample also contains other DNA sequences that code for the same CDR3. The genes are TRBV5-1 and TRBJ1-1; D is undetermined. Trimming took 2 bases from V and 3 from J, leaving 8 bases between them. CDR3 length: 13 residues. The germline CDR1 and CDR2 sequences are SGHRS and YFSETQ. Here the CDR3 DNA reads TGCGCCAGCAGCTTAGTGGCGGACACTGAAGCTTTCTTT. It translates to CASSLVADTEAFF.

The CDR3 loop reads CASSRAGLSGANVLTF. CDR3 DNA sequence: TGTGCCAGCAGCCGCGCGGGACTTTCTGGGGCCAACGTCCTGACTTTC. The chain links TRBV13 to TRBJ2-6; tentatively, D is TRBD2 (6 bases). V was shortened by 5 bases and J by 1 base, with 12 bases between the two germline ends. The CDR3 contains 16 residues. Per the germline V gene, CDR1 is PRHDT and CDR2 is FYEKMQ (reference sequence).

This rearrangement joins TRBV19 to TRBJ1-5; D uncertain. The CDR3 is made up of 13 amino acids. CDR1 and CDR2 (germline): LNHDA, SQIVND (reference sequence). With 3 bases removed from V and 5 bases from J, the gap between germline ends came to 8 bases. This CDR3 is CASSMYRDQPQHF. DNA for the CDR3: TGTGCCAGTAGTATGTACCGAGATCAGCCCCAGCATTTT.

The CDR3: CASSEPGAGASDTQYF. CDR3 coding DNA: TGCGCCAGCAGCGAGCCTGGGGCGGGAGCCTCAGATACGCAGTATTTT. The rearrangement links TRBV5-1 to TRBJ2-3; 7 nucleotides match TRBD2. Per germline, CDR1 SGHRS and CDR2 YFSETQ. The CDR3 covers 16 residues. V was clipped by 4 bases and J by 4 bases; unmatched bases: 12.

The V gene is TRBV3-1 (or the pseudogene TRBV3-2), the J gene TRBJ2-7; 7 bases are shared with TRBD1. The CDR3 covers 12 residues. Trimming cost V 5 bases and J 4 bases; bases outside gene matches: 2. Germline CDR1 LGHDT, CDR2 YNNKEL (reference sequence). The CDR3 spells CASSLGQYEQYF. The CDR3 DNA is TGTGCCAGCAGCTTGGGACAGTACGAGCAGTACTTC.

V and J are TRBV29-1 and TRBJ1-1; 11 nucleotides align to TRBD1. The trim removed 3 bases at V and 10 bases at J, leaving 7 bases unmatched. CDR3 length: 13 amino acids. Germline CDR1 SQVTM, CDR2 ANQGSEA. The CDR3 sequence is CSVERDRGVGAFF. The CDR3 DNA is TGCAGCGTTGAGCGGGACAGGGGGGTTGGAGCTTTCTTT.

This clone was seen only once. The V and J genes are TRBV5-1 and TRBJ2-1; 9 nucleotides agree with TRBD2. CDR3 length equals 15 residues. Germline V lookup: CDR1 SGHRS, CDR2 YFSETQ. The ends lost 2 bases at V and 9 bases at J; junction bases unmatched: 9. The CDR3 here is CASSFVSGSVSEQFF. CDR3 sequence (DNA): TGCGCCAGCAGCTTCGTTAGCGGGAGCGTCAGTGAGCAGTTCTTC.

The CDR3 DNA is TGTGCCATCAGTAACCGGGACAGGGGTAACTCCTACGAGCAGTACTTC. As protein: CAISNRDRGNSYEQYF. The chain recombines TRBV10-3 with TRBJ2-7; 10 bases fit TRBD1. Germline lookup yields CDR1 ENHRY and CDR2 SYGVKD. The junction had 7 bases not matched to a gene; V was cut back by 5 bases and J by 0 bases. There are 16 residues in the CDR3.

The rearrangement uses TRBV5-8 and TRBJ2-3; TRBD1 matches at 9 bases. With V trimmed by 3 bases and J by 3 bases, 8 bases remained unmatched. Germline assignment: CDR1 SGHTS and CDR2 YDEGEE. This CDR3 has 16 amino acids. The CDR3 loop is CASSWDRDSYTDTQYF. CDR3 sequence (DNA): TGTGCCAGCAGCTGGGACAGGGATAGTTATACAGATACGCAGTATTTT.

This chain links TRBV7-3 with TRBJ2-2; 9 nucleotides align to TRBD1. V was pared by 0 bases and J by 6 bases, with 5 bases of the junction left unmatched. CDR1 is SGHTA, CDR2 FQGTGA, per germline. This CDR3 is 16 amino acids long. CDR3 amino acids: CASSLTGGQGAGELFF. CDR3 sequence (DNA): TGTGCCAGCAGCTTAACGGGGGGACAGGGTGCCGGGGAGCTGTTTTTT. The full variable domain, its missing parts supplied by reference TRBV7-3 and TRBJ2-2, is GAGVSQTPSNKVTEKGKYVELRCDPISGHTALYWYRQSLGQGPEFLIYFQGTGAADDSGLPNDRFFAVRPEGSVSTLKIQRTERGDSAVYLCASSLTGGQGAGELFFGEGSRLTVL.

CDR3 sequence (DNA): TGTGCCAGCAGTTTCCTCCAGGGGCGGAACACAGATACGCAGTATTTT. This sequence encodes CASSFLQGRNTDTQYF. The rearrangement uses TRBV28 and TRBJ2-3; TRBD1 might be the D (6 bases). Germline lookup yields CDR1 MDHEN and CDR2 SYDVKM. V lost 3 bases and J lost 2, with 15 bases in between. The CDR3 runs to 16 residues.